Presented here are 10 T cell receptor beta chains from one specimen sequenced in a study of long-term antiretroviral therapy in people with HIV. The assay, immunoSEQ v3.0, was run at survey level. This table comes from immunoSEQ multiplex PCR, and its TCRdb copy is limited to in-frame clones, with some not included. The sample holds approximately 21,000 clones, approximately 90% seen once. Sequenced material: unsorted PBMCs, taken 2.3 years after starting antiretroviral therapy. The receptors derive from a man between 60 and 70 years old with HIV.

This clone appeared once. The chain's CDR3 is CASSLAASSYNSPLHF. CDR3 nucleotides: TGCGCCAGCAGCTTGGCAGCCAGCTCCTATAATTCACCCCTCCACTTT. The J gene is TRBJ1-6, the V gene TRBV5-1, with D unresolved. CDR3 length: 16 amino acids. Trimming took off 0 bases at V and 0 bases at J, with 7 bases between the two ends. Germline lookup yields CDR1 SGHRS and CDR2 YFSETQ.

The rearrangement uses TRBV19 and TRBJ2-4, with D perhaps assigned TRBD1 or TRBD2 (6 bases each). Germline loops: CDR1 LNHDA, CDR2 SQIVND (reference sequence). The CDR3 contains 14 residues. The V gene lost 5 bases and the J gene lost 7 bases, with 15 bases spanning the gap. The CDR3 DNA sequence: TGTGCCAGTAGTGAGGCCAGGGGACTTAACATTCAGTACTTC. Protein sequence: CASSEARGLNIQYF.

The rearrangement uses TRBV2 and TRBJ2-7; D gene uncertain. The V end was cut by 3 bases, the J end by 4 bases, with 7 bases between. Germline V gene data show CDR1 as SNHLY and CDR2 as FYNNEI. This CDR3 is 12 amino acids long. The CDR3 loop is CASSDPTYEQYF. CDR3 sequence (DNA): TGTGCCAGCAGTGATCCTACGTACGAGCAGTACTTC.

The V and J genes are TRBV4-3 and TRBJ2-4, with TRBD2 identical over 14 bases. The V segment lost 2 bases and the J segment 7 bases; nucleotides outside the gene matches: 7. Germline V gene data show CDR1 as LGHNA and CDR2 as YSLEER. The CDR3 length is 17 residues. The CDR3 DNA is TGCGCCAGCAGCCAACGTAGGACTAGCGGGGGGAGGAACATTCAGTACTTC. It encodes CASSQRRTSGGRNIQYF.

V and J are TRBV7-6 and TRBJ2-7, with a tentative D call TRBD1 (6 bases). Germline-derived CDR1 and CDR2 are SGHVS and FNYEAQ. This CDR3 contains 14 residues. Deletions cut 5 bases from V and 0 bases from J, with 11 bases between. Here the CDR3 DNA reads TGTGCCAGCAGCCAACGACAGGTCTCCTACGAGCAGTACTTC. Translating it yields CASSQRQVSYEQYF.

J is TRBJ2-5 and V is TRBV9; TRBD1 matches 8 bases. The CDR3 is 14 amino acids. V was clipped by 4 bases and J by 4 bases; unmatched bases: 6. Germline values: CDR1 SGDLS, CDR2 YYNGEE. Here the CDR3 reads CASSPRTGTETQYF. The CDR3 DNA reads TGTGCCAGCAGCCCGAGGACAGGGACAGAGACCCAGTACTTC.

The chain uses TRBV19 and TRBJ1-1, with 10 bases identical to TRBD1. The CDR3 has 18 residues. J lost 6 bases, V lost 7 bases, and 20 bases had no gene match. Germline assignment: CDR1 LNHDA and CDR2 SQIVND (reference sequence). The CDR3 spells CASTFRTGGYSDGAEAFF. CDR3 in DNA: TGTGCCAGTACCTTCCGGACAGGGGGGTACAGTGATGGCGCTGAAGCTTTCTTT.

This clone came up a few times. The genes are TRBV28 and TRBJ2-7; D is ambiguous. Trimming removed 3 bases at V and 7 bases at J, with 4 bases between. Per the germline V gene, CDR1 is MDHEN and CDR2 is SYDVKM. The length of the CDR3 is 10 residues. The CDR3, as DNA: TGTGCCAGCAGTTTGGAAGAGCAGTACTTC. It yields the protein CASSLEEQYF.

This chain connects TRBV5-4 to TRBJ2-5, with D possibly being TRBD1 (6 bases). The CDR3 runs to 16 residues. The V and J ends lost 0 bases and 2 bases respectively, with 14 bases between them. The germline gives CDR1 SGHNT, CDR2 YYREEE (reference sequence). The CDR3 region is CASSLGPRTEQETQYF. The DNA of the CDR3 is TGTGCCAGCAGCTTGGGCCCAAGGACAGAACAAGAGACCCAGTACTTC.

The rearrangement joins TRBV28 to TRBJ2-3; 13 bases fit TRBD2. CDR3 length equals 16 residues. Germline V lookup: CDR1 MDHEN, CDR2 SYDVKM. J gave up 6 bases and V 4 bases, and 7 bases lay outside the gene matches. CDR3 residues: CASSWGLAGPADTQYF. The DNA of the CDR3 is TGTGCCAGCAGTTGGGGACTAGCGGGGCCAGCGGATACGCAGTATTTT.